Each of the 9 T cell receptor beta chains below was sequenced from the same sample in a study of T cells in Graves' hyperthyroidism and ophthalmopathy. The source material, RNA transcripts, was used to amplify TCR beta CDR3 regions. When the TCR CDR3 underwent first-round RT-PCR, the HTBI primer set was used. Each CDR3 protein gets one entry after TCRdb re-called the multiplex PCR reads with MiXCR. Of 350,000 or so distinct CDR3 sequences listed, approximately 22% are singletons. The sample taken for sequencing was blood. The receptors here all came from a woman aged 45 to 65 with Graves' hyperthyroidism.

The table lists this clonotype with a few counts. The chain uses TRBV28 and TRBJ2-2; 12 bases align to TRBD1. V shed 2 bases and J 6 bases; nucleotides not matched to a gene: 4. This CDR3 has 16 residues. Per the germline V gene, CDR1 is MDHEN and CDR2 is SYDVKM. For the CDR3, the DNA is TGTGCCAGCAGTTTAGTCGGGACAGGGGGCCCCGGGGAGCTGTTTTTT. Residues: CASSLVGTGGPGELFF.

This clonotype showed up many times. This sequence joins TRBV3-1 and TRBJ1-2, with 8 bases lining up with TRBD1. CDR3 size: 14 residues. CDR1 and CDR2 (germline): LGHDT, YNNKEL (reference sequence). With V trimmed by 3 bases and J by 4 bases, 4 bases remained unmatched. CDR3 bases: TGTGCCAGCAGCCAGGCAGGGGGCTTCTATGGCTACACCTTC. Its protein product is CASSQAGGFYGYTF.

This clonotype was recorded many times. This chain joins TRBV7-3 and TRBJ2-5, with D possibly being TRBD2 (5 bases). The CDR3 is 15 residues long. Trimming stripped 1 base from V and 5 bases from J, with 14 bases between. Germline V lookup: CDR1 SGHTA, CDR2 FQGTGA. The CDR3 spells CASSLRALGEETQYF. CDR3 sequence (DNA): TGTGCCAGCAGCTTAAGGGCACTTGGGGAGGAGACCCAGTACTTC.

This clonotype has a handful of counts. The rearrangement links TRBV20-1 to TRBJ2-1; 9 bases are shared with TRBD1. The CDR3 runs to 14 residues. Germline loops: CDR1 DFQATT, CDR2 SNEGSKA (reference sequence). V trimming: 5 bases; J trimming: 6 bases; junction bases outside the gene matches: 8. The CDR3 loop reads CSAAPGQGLNEQFF. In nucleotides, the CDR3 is TGCAGTGCTGCCCCGGGACAGGGACTCAATGAGCAGTTCTTC.

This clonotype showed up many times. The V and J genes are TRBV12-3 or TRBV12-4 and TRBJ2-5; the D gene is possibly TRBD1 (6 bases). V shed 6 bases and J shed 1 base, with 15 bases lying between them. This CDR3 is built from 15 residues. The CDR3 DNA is TGTGCCAGCAGAGTCTTCGGGACAAGCCAAGAGACCCAGTACTTC. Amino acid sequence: CASRVFGTSQETQYF.

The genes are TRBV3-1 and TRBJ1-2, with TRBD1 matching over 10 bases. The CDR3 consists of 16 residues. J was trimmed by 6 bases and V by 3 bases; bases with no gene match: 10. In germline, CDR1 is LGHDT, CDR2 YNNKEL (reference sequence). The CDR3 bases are TGTGCCAGCAGCCAGAGAGGGACAGGGGCACCCAATGGCTACACCTTC. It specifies CASSQRGTGAPNGYTF.

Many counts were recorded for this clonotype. Here the CDR3 reads CATSSGTGNYGYTF. CDR3 in DNA: TGTGCCACCAGCTCCGGGACAGGGAACTATGGCTACACCTTC. J is TRBJ1-2 and V is TRBV15; TRBD1 matches 9 bases. CDR3 length: 14 residues. CDR1 and CDR2 from the germline V gene are LNHNV and YYDKDF (reference sequence). J gave up 2 bases and V 5 bases, and 3 bases lay outside the gene matches.

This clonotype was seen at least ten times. The CDR3 spells CASSQDALLTSNYGYTF. DNA of the CDR3: TGTGCCAGCAGCCAAGATGCCCTTTTGACCTCTAACTATGGCTACACCTTC. The genes are TRBV3-1 and TRBJ1-2; D not certain. Germline V gene data show CDR1 as LGHDT and CDR2 as YNNKEL (reference sequence). V was clipped by 0 bases and J by 0 bases, with 14 bases between them. The CDR3 covers 17 residues.

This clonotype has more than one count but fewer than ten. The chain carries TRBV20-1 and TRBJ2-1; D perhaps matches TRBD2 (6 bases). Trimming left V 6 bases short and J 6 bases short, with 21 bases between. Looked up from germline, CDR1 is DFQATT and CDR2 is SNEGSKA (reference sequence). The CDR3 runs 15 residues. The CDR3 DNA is TGCAGTGCATGGGGGGAACGGGAGAAGGTCAATGAGCAGTTCTTC. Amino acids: CSAWGEREKVNEQFF.